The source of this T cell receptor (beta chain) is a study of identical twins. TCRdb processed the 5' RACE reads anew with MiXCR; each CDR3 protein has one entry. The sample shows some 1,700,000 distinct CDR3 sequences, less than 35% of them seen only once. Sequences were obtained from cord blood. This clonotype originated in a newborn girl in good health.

The CDR3 DNA reads TGTGCCAGCAGCTTAGGGGGACTAGGATTAGATACGCAGTATTTT. This translates into CASSLGGLGLDTQYF. V usage is TRBV7-8 and J usage is TRBJ2-3; 8 nucleotides agree with TRBD2. V was pared by 1 base and J by 5 bases, with 5 bases of the junction left unmatched. Germline assignment: CDR1 SGHVS and CDR2 FQNEAQ. The CDR3 extends over 15 amino acids.